The rows below give T cell receptor beta chains drawn from one sample of a study of blood T cell repertoires in COVID-19. Data came from immunoSEQ multiplex PCR; TCRdb stores just in-frame clones and leaves some out. The sample lists 110,000 or so clones, 65% to 85% occurring once. Sequenced input: peripheral blood. The source of these receptors is a man in his fifties with acute or convalescent COVID-19. The CDR3 runs from the conserved cysteine through the conserved F or W. A D gene is named only where the DNA matches it firmly. Only part of the rows carry a size: once, few, many, or a class if the clone is expanded.

d_gene	abundance	j_gene	v_gene	CDR3aa	CDR3nt
.	few	TRBJ1-1	TRBV21-1	CASSKQLGGNTEAFF	TGTGCCAGCAGCAAACAATTAGGGGGGAACACTGAAGCTTTCTTT
.	.	TRBJ2-4	TRBV5-4	CASSLDYQSGIQYF	TGTGCCAGCAGCTTGGATTACCAATCGGGGATTCAGTACTTC
.	few	TRBJ1-1	TRBV3-1/TRBV3-2	CASSAGRGEAFF	TGTGCCAGCAGCGCGGGGAGGGGTGAAGCTTTCTTT
TRBD1	.	TRBJ1-5	TRBV19	CASSPQGANQPQHF	TGTGCCAGTAGCCCTCAGGGGGCGAATCAGCCCCAGCATTTT
.	once	TRBJ1-1	TRBV6-5	CASRSRAEAFF	TGTGCCAGCAGGTCCCGCGCTGAAGCTTTCTTT
.	.	TRBJ1-3	TRBV10-3	CAISDPGQRTGNTIYF	TGTGCCATCAGTGATCCTGGACAGAGGACTGGAAACACCATATATTTT
TRBD1	.	TRBJ1-3	TRBV9	CASSVDGTGVTNTIYF	TGTGCCAGCAGCGTTGATGGGACAGGGGTAACAAACACCATATATTTT
.	.	TRBJ1-2	TRBV25-1	CASNQGGGYTF	TGTGCCAGCAACCAAGGCGGAGGCTACACCTTC
TRBD1	.	TRBJ2-5	TRBV5-4	CASSLLQGAQGTQYF	TGTGCCAGCAGCTTATTACAGGGGGCGCAGGGCACCCAGTACTTC
.	.	TRBJ1-2	TRBV24-1	CATSGFSAGPEKDYGYTF	TGTGCCACCAGTGGTTTCTCTGCGGGGCCGGAGAAGGACTATGGCTACACCTTC
.	.	TRBJ1-2	TRBV5-1	CASSLGGGIGYGYTF	TGCGCCAGCAGCTTGGGCGGGGGCATAGGCTATGGCTACACCTTC
.	.	TRBJ2-4	TRBV19	CASSRRQAGNIQYF	TGTGCCAGTAGCCGTAGACAGGCTGGAAACATTCAGTACTTC
TRBD1	.	TRBJ2-7	TRBV6-5	CASSYSGTGGYEQYF	TGTGCCAGCAGTTACTCCGGGACAGGGGGCTACGAGCAGTACTTC
TRBD1	.	TRBJ1-4	TRBV14	CASNPTGAGNEKLFF	TGTGCCAGCAACCCGACAGGGGCGGGTAATGAAAAACTGTTTTTT